Listed below are T cell receptor beta chains from one sample, sequenced in a study of blood T cell repertoires in COVID-19. The method was immunoSEQ multiplex PCR; TCRdb's version includes in-frame clones alone and lacks a portion of them. The sample holds 250,000 to 350,000 clones, 88% seen once. Source material: peripheral blood. These receptors were collected from a woman between 45 and 60 years old with active or convalescent COVID-19. Both conserved end residues are trimmed from each CDR3. Each record gives: V gene, J gene, CDR3 protein.

v_call: TRBV7-2
j_call: TRBJ1-1
cdr3_aa: ASSPPRQRGKGTF

v_call: TRBV5-4
j_call: TRBJ1-5
cdr3_aa: ASRDRGKNQPQH

v_call: TRBV4-3
j_call: TRBJ1-1
cdr3_aa: ASSQDHGREGAF

v_call: TRBV7-2
j_call: TRBJ1-3
cdr3_aa: ASSLEAYSGNTIY

v_call: TRBV3-1/TRBV3-2
j_call: TRBJ2-5
cdr3_aa: ASSQGGGITETQY

v_call: TRBV19
j_call: TRBJ2-1
cdr3_aa: ASSIYGLAGPFSYNEQF

v_call: TRBV7-2
j_call: TRBJ2-1
cdr3_aa: ASSPGLASNEQF

v_call: TRBV7-8
j_call: TRBJ1-1
cdr3_aa: ASSLVPREALNTEAF

v_call: TRBV2
j_call: TRBJ1-1
cdr3_aa: ASSDRGRAF

v_call: TRBV7-8
j_call: TRBJ1-2
cdr3_aa: ASSLGGGTQYDYT

v_call: TRBV6-6
j_call: TRBJ1-2
cdr3_aa: ASSPGTDGYT

v_call: TRBV27
j_call: TRBJ1-1
cdr3_aa: ASGTGVPWNTEAF

v_call: TRBV18
j_call: TRBJ1-3
cdr3_aa: ASSPRQDISGNTIY

v_call: TRBV3-1/TRBV3-2
j_call: TRBJ2-2
cdr3_aa: ASSLREFGELF

v_call: TRBV3-1/TRBV3-2
j_call: TRBJ2-1
cdr3_aa: ASSLRGARSYNEQF

v_call: TRBV7-9
j_call: TRBJ1-3
cdr3_aa: ASSLTASRGNTIY

v_call: TRBV11-1
j_call: TRBJ2-5
cdr3_aa: ASSLTGLAGETQY

v_call: TRBV27
j_call: TRBJ1-1
cdr3_aa: ASSSLYLGQLNTEAF

v_call: TRBV11-2
j_call: TRBJ1-2
cdr3_aa: ASRRPGGLDYGYT

v_call: TRBV11-2
j_call: TRBJ2-7
cdr3_aa: ASSLDLTGEQY

v_call: TRBV4-2
j_call: TRBJ1-5
cdr3_aa: ASSLHLTGGDFNQPQH

v_call: TRBV27
j_call: TRBJ1-2
cdr3_aa: ASSLDLRGGYGYT

v_call: TRBV27
j_call: TRBJ1-5
cdr3_aa: ASSLSPQARTSNQPQH

v_call: TRBV7-8
j_call: TRBJ2-7
cdr3_aa: ASSLDGRTDGEQY

v_call: TRBV2
j_call: TRBJ2-5
cdr3_aa: ASAEGGLETQY

v_call: TRBV5-1
j_call: TRBJ1-5
cdr3_aa: ASSWDRNQPQH

v_call: TRBV7-9
j_call: TRBJ1-2
cdr3_aa: ASSPGIYGYT

v_call: TRBV10-3
j_call: TRBJ1-4
cdr3_aa: AISTGAATNEKLF

v_call: TRBV10-3
j_call: TRBJ1-3
cdr3_aa: ATQGGDRASTSGNTIY

v_call: TRBV5-4
j_call: TRBJ1-2
cdr3_aa: ASSHQQQGNYGYT

v_call: TRBV5-6
j_call: TRBJ2-5
cdr3_aa: ASSLATRPRQETQY

v_call: TRBV21-1
j_call: TRBJ2-5
cdr3_aa: ASSKRVKEQGGRETQY

v_call: TRBV3-1/TRBV3-2
j_call: TRBJ1-2
cdr3_aa: ASSRGGGTNYGYT

v_call: TRBV6-4
j_call: TRBJ2-2
cdr3_aa: ASSGTGGTGELF

v_call: TRBV13
j_call: TRBJ1-1
cdr3_aa: ASSWDRGEAF

v_call: TRBV3-1/TRBV3-2
j_call: TRBJ2-2
cdr3_aa: ASSQLGRVTGELF

v_call: TRBV6-5
j_call: TRBJ1-1
cdr3_aa: ASSYLPGLMNTEAF

v_call: TRBV18
j_call: TRBJ2-7
cdr3_aa: ASSRPGLEDEQY

v_call: TRBV6-6
j_call: TRBJ2-7
cdr3_aa: ASSYTALYEQY

v_call: TRBV28
j_call: TRBJ1-1
cdr3_aa: ASSLPPMETEAF

v_call: TRBV4-2
j_call: TRBJ2-1
cdr3_aa: ASSQGTSGRAYNEQF

v_call: TRBV6-5
j_call: TRBJ2-7
cdr3_aa: ASSYSMATVYEQY

v_call: TRBV11-3
j_call: TRBJ2-3
cdr3_aa: ASSLAAAPGDTQY

v_call: TRBV7-2
j_call: TRBJ1-6
cdr3_aa: ASSLERGVNSPLH

v_call: TRBV18
j_call: TRBJ2-1
cdr3_aa: ASSPPGQVLGDEQF

v_call: TRBV7-8
j_call: TRBJ2-2
cdr3_aa: ASSWGGNLYNTGELF

v_call: TRBV20-1
j_call: TRBJ2-7
cdr3_aa: SATLRGEQY